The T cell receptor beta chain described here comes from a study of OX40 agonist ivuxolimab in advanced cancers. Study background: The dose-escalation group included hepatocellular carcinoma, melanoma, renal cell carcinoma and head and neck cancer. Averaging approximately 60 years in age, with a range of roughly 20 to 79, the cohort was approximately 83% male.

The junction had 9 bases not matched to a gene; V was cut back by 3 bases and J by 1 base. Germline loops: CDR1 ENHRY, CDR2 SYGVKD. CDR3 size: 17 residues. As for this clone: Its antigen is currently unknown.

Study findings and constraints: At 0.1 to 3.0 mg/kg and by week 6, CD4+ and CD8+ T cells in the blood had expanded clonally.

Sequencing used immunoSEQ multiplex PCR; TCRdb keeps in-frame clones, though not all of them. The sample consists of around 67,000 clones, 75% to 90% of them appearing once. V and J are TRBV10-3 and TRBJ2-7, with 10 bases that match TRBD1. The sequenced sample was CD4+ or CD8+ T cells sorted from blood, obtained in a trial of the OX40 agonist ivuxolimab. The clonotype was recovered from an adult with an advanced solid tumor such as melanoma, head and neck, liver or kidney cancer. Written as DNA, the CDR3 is TGTGCCATCAGTGACTGGGGGGGGACAGGGGCTTCCTACGAGCAGTACTTC. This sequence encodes CAISDWGGTGASYEQYF.